This T cell receptor beta chain was recorded in a study of T cells in localized non-small cell lung cancer. Germline V gene data show CDR1 as SGHTA and CDR2 as FQGNSA. The CDR3 has 17 amino acids. V lost 2 bases and J lost 4; bases outside the gene matches: 14. Profiled with immunoSEQ multiplex PCR; TCRdb holds only in-frame clones, not every one. The data show more than 30,000 clones, 88% seen once. This chain connects TRBV7-2 to TRBJ2-7; 7 nucleotides agree with TRBD2. This TCR was recovered from a woman aged 35 to 70 with stage III lung adenocarcinoma. This specimen was peripheral blood mononuclear cells, taken before any cancer treatment. The CDR3 sequence: CASSLHGGEAADYEQYF. CDR3 sequence (DNA): TGTGCCAGCAGCTTACATGGGGGGGAGGCAGCTGATTACGAGCAGTACTTC.